This T cell receptor beta chain stems from a study of technical replicates of blood from a few donors. TCRdb's copy holds only in-frame clones and misses some; the assay was immunoSEQ multiplex PCR. The sample shows tens of thousands of clones, under 98% of them seen only once. Concerning this clone: This CDR3 is also generated by other DNA sequences in the sample.

Per germline, CDR1 MNHEY and CDR2 SVGAGI. V shed 6 bases and J shed 2 bases, with 13 bases lying between them. The CDR3 length is 14 residues. The receptor's source is a human donor in good health. The chain couples TRBV6-5 to TRBJ1-1, with D perhaps matching TRBD1 (6 bases). Sample: T cells isolated from PBMCs. This chain's CDR3 is CASRLRGGNTEAFF. The CDR3, as DNA: TGTGCCAGCAGGCTACGAGGGGGAAACACTGAAGCTTTCTTT.